The 5 T cell receptor beta chains below all came from one sample that was sequenced in a study of T cells in tumors after PD-1 blockade. Time point given: second of two pre-therapy site-matched biopsies about 2 months apart. Libraries were prepared by immunoSEQ multiplex PCR; TCRdb keeps only in-frame clonotypes and omits some of them. This table holds roughly 1,800 clones, roughly 70% found once. Material: tumor tissue, obtained before anti-PD-1 treatment. Receptors were obtained from a human donor with basal cell carcinoma.

This chain uses TRBV27 with TRBJ2-3; D remains unclear. The germline V gene encodes CDR1 MNHEY and CDR2 SMNVEV (reference sequence). Trimming removed 2 bases from V and 0 bases from J, with 9 bases in between. This CDR3 has 15 amino acids. In nucleotides, the CDR3 is TGTGCCAGCAGTTTAAAACCCCCGAGCACAGATACGCAGTATTTT. Its protein is CASSLKPPSTDTQYF.

The rearrangement uses TRBV3-1 (or the pseudogene TRBV3-2) and TRBJ2-1, with TRBD2 identical over 10 bases. This CDR3 region has 15 residues. The germline V gene encodes CDR1 LGHDT and CDR2 YNNKEL (reference sequence). V lost 3 bases, J lost 8 bases, and 7 bases stayed unmatched. The CDR3 nucleotides are TGTGCCAGCAGCCATGTAAGCGGGGGGGCTGATGAGCAGTTCTTC. Translating gives CASSHVSGGADEQFF.

In its sample, this clone was seen once. The chain recombines TRBV27 with TRBJ2-7; the D gene could be TRBD1 or TRBD2 (6 bases each). Germline V lookup: CDR1 MNHEY, CDR2 SMNVEV (reference sequence). V lost 4 bases to trimming and J lost 0 bases, with 16 bases between them. This CDR3 is 16 amino acids long. The CDR3: CASSSVGGFSSYEQYF. CDR3 bases: TGTGCCAGCAGTTCGGTGGGGGGCTTTAGCTCCTACGAGCAGTACTTC.

The gene calls are TRBV9 and TRBJ1-2, with TRBD1 identical over 12 bases. The length of the CDR3 is 19 residues. Germline lookup yields CDR1 SGDLS and CDR2 YYNGEE. V lost 0 bases to trimming and J lost 6 bases; unmatched junction nucleotides: 15. CDR3 coding DNA: TGTGCCAGCAGCGTAGTATTCAGGGACAGGGGGCGACGAATGGATGGCTACACCTTC. It specifies CASSVVFRDRGRRMDGYTF. Supplemented by reference TRBV9 and TRBJ1-2, the full variable domain reads DSGVTQTPKHLITATGQRVTLRCSPRSGDLSVYWYQQSLDQGLQFLIQYYNGEERAKGNILERFSAQQFPDLHSELNLSSLELGDSALYFCASSVVFRDRGRRMDGYTFGSGTRLTVV.

The CDR3 loop reads CASSLRLVEQAPSGGYTF. For the CDR3, the DNA is TGTGCCAGCAGCTTACGATTGGTTGAACAGGCCCCTAGTGGTGGCTACACCTTC. This sequence joins TRBV7-8 and TRBJ1-2; the D gene is possibly TRBD1 (5 bases). Germline-derived CDR1 and CDR2 are SGHVS and FQNEAQ. This CDR3 spans 18 amino acids. V lost 2 bases to trimming and J lost 7 bases, with 26 bases between them. The full variable domain, with the rest looked up from reference TRBV7-8 and TRBJ1-2, is GAGVSQSPRYKVAKRGQDVALRCDPISGHVSLFWYQQALGQGPEFLTYFQNEAQLDKSGLPSDRFFAERPEGSVSTLKIQRTQQEDSAVYLCASSLRLVEQAPSGGYTFGSGTRLTVV.